This passage covers 8 T cell receptor beta chains from one sample sequenced in a study of T cells in Graves' hyperthyroidism and ophthalmopathy (dated by TCRdb to the late 2010s). Receptor amplification or capture employed multiplex PCR. Instrument used: Illumina HiSeq 2000. The TCR beta CDR3 regions were amplified from the RNA transcripts. The first round of RT-PCR for the TCR CDR3 was performed with the HTBI primer set and the Qiagen OneStep RT-PCR kit. In TCRdb, the public reads were trimmed at Q25 with fastp and aligned with MiXCR, with productive beta chains retained. All rows with the same CDR3 protein become a single entry with the most common DNA and genes. Recorded for this sample are more than 300,000 distinct CDR3 sequences; about 14% of them occurred a single time. Jointly, the top ten make up about 18% of the sample. The sequenced material came from blood. These receptors all stem from a woman aged 30 to 39 with Graves' ophthalmopathy.

Comment on this clonotype: At one end, the junction sequence differs from germline, possibly due to a read error. The rearrangement joins TRBV7-9 to TRBJ2-5, with a weak D call TRBD2 (5 bases). Germline-derived CDR1 and CDR2 are SEHNR and FQNEAQ (reference sequence). There are 12 residues in the CDR3. The CDR3 sequence is CVSSLEGETQYF. The CDR3 nucleotides read TGTGTCAGCAGCTTAGAGGGCGAGACCCAGTACTTC.

This clonotype came up many times. This chain links TRBV29-1 with TRBJ2-1, with D maybe TRBD1 (6 bases). V was cut by 0 bases and J by 2 bases, with 14 bases left in between. The CDR3 runs to 16 residues. Germline V gene data show CDR1 as SQVTM and CDR2 as ANQGSEA. CDR3 bases: TGCAGCGTTGAAGATTCCGGCAGGGGAACCTACAATGAGCAGTTCTTC. It codes for CSVEDSGRGTYNEQFF.

This clonotype showed up just a few times. The V call is TRBV7-2, the J call TRBJ2-7; D is possibly TRBD1 (6 bases). This CDR3 has 13 amino acids. CDR1 and CDR2 (germline): SGHTA, FQGNSA. The V end lost 2 bases, the J end lost 9 bases, and 14 bases lay between the germline ends. The CDR3 sequence is CASSLYPGVGQYF. As DNA, the CDR3 is TGTGCCAGCAGCTTATACCCAGGGGTCGGGCAGTACTTC.

This clonotype was recorded many times. The chain couples TRBV2 to TRBJ2-5; tentative D call: TRBD2 (6 bases). V gave up 4 bases and J gave up 6 bases, with 12 bases separating them. Germline CDR1 reads SNHLY; CDR2 reads FYNNEI. The CDR3 is 13 residues long. The CDR3 sequence: CASSGDSRKTQYF. CDR3 DNA: TGTGCCAGCAGTGGGGACTCGAGAAAGACCCAGTACTTC.

On this clonotype itself: Because the CDR3's place on the DNA is in doubt, the DNA is left out and the CDR3 is given as listed by TCRdb. The rearrangement joins TRBV28 to TRBJ2-2; the D call of TRBD1 is as the table states it, not checked on the DNA. The CDR3 is 13 amino acids long, termini counted. Germline CDR1 MDHEN, CDR2 SYDVKM. The CDR3 reads CASSQGGTGSCFF.

In DNA, the CDR3 is TGCGCCAGCAGTGAGAGGACAGGGGGCTTCTATAGCAATCAGCCCCAGCATTTT. Translating gives CASSERTGGFYSNQPQHF. The gene calls are TRBV10-2 and TRBJ1-5, with 11 bases that match TRBD1. Germline CDR1 and CDR2: WSHSY and SAAADI. V gave up 2 bases and J gave up 0 bases; unmatched junction bases: 6. There are 18 residues in the CDR3.

This clonotype was observed a handful of times. The chain couples TRBV12-3 or TRBV12-4 to TRBJ1-4, with 9 bases matching TRBD1. V shed 5 bases and J 11 bases; nucleotides not matched to a gene: 12. The CDR3 spans 15 residues. CDR3 region: CASSQTGTGSGKLFF. CDR3 bases: TGTGCCAGCAGTCAAACCGGGACAGGGTCGGGTAAACTGTTTTTT.

Only a few counts were recorded for this clonotype. This chain joins TRBV6-1 and TRBJ1-5; D might be TRBD1 (5 bases). Germline assignment: CDR1 MNHNS and CDR2 SASEGT. This CDR3 region has 16 residues. V gave up 7 bases and J gave up 2 bases, with 18 bases separating them. The CDR3, as DNA: TGTGCCAGCAACCCGGGGGGGGGTAGCGGCAATCAGCCCCAGCATTTT. Translated, it gives CASNPGGGSGNQPQHF.